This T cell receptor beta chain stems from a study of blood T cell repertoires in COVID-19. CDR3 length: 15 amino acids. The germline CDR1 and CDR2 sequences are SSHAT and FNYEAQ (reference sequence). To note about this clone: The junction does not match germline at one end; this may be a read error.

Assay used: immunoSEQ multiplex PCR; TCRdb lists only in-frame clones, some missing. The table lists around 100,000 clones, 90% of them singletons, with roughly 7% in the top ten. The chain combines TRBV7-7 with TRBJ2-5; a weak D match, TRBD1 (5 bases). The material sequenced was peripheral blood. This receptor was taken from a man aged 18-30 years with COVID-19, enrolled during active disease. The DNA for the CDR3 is TGTGCTAGCAGCTTGGGGCAGCCCAAGTTGGAGACCCAGTACTTC. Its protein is CASSLGQPKLETQYF. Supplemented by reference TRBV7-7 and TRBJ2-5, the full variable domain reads GAGVSQSPRYKVTKRGQDVTLRCDPISSHATLYWYQQALGQGPEFLTYFNYEAQPDKSGLPSDRFSAERPEGSISTLTIQRTEQRDSAMYRCASSLGQPKLETQYFGPGTRLLVL.